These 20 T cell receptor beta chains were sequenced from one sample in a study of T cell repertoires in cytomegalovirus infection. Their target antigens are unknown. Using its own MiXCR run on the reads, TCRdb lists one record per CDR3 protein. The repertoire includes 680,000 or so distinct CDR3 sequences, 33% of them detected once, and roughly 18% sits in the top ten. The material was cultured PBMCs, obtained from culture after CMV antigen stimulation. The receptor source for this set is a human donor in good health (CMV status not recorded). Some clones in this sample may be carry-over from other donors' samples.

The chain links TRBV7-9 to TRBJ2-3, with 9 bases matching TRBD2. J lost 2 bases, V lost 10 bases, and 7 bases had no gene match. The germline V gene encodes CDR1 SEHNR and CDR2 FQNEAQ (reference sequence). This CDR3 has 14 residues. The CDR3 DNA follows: TGTGCCACCGAGCGGGAGGCGTTCACAGATACGCAGTATTTT. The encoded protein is CATEREAFTDTQYF.

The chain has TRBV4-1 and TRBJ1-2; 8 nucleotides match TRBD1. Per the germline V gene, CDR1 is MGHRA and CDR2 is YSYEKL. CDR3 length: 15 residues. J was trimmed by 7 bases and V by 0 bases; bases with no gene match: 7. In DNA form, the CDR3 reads TGCGCCAGCAGCCAAGATCGCCAGGGGGCGGCTGGCTACACCTTC. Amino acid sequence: CASSQDRQGAAGYTF.

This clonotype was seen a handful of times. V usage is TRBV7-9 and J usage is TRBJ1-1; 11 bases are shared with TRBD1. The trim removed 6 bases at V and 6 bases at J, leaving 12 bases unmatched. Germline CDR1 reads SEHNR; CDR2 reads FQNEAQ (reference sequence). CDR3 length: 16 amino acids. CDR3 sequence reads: CASSSPGGTGGPEAFF. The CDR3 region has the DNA TGTGCCAGCAGTTCTCCGGGAGGGACAGGGGGTCCTGAAGCTTTCTTT.

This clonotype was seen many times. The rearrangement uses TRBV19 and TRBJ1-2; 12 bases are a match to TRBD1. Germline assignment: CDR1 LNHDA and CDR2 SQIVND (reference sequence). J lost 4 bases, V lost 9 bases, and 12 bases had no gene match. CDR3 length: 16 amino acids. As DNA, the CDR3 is TGTGCCAGCAGAGGGACAGGGGGCATACTGAGCTATGGCTACACCTTC. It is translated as CASRGTGGILSYGYTF. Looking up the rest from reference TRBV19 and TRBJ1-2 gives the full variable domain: DGGITQSPKYLFRKEGQNVTLSCEQNLNHDAMYWYRQDPGQGLRLIYYSQIVNDFQKGDIAEGYSVSREKKESFPLTVTSAQKNPTAFYLCASRGTGGILSYGYTFGSGTRLTVV.

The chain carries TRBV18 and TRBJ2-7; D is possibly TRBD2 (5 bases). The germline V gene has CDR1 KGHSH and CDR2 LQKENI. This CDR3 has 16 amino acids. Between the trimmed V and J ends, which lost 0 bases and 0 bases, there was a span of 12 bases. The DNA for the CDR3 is TGTGCCAGCTCACCACCGAGCGGTCCAAGCTCCTACGAGCAGTACTTC. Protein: CASSPPSGPSSYEQYF.

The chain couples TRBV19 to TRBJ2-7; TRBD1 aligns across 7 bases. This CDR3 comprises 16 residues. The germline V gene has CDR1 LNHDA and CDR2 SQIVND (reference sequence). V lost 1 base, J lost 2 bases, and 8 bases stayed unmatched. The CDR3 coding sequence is TGTGCCAGTAGTATAGGACAGGGAAGTGGAGCCTACGAGCAGTACTTC. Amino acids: CASSIGQGSGAYEQYF. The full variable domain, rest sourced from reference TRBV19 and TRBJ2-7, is DGGITQSPKYLFRKEGQNVTLSCEQNLNHDAMYWYRQDPGQGLRLIYYSQIVNDFQKGDIAEGYSVSREKKESFPLTVTSAQKNPTAFYLCASSIGQGSGAYEQYFGPGTRLTVT.

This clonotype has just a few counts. Here the CDR3 DNA reads TGTGCCAGCAGTGCCCTCAGGGAGGGGCAGCCCCAGCATTTT. It encodes CASSALREGQPQHF. The chain carries TRBV2 and TRBJ1-5; TRBD1 might be the D (5 bases). Trimming cost V 4 bases and J 7 bases, with 14 bases left between them. The germline gives CDR1 SNHLY, CDR2 FYNNEI. This CDR3 is built from 14 residues.

The CDR3 reads CAIHSGRADTQYF. For the CDR3, the DNA is TGTGCCATCCACAGCGGGAGGGCAGATACGCAGTATTTT. The chain joins TRBV10-3 to TRBJ2-3; 10 bases line up with TRBD2. CDR3 size: 13 residues. Germline V CDR1 and CDR2: ENHRY, SYGVKD. Trimming took 8 bases from V and 4 from J; bases not matched to a gene: 3.

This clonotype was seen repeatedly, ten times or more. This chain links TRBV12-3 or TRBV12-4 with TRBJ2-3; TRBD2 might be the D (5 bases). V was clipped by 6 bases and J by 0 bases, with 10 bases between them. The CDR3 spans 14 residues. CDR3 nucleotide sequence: TGTGCCAGCAGCTTTCCGGGGAGCACAGATACGCAGTATTTT. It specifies CASSFPGSTDTQYF.

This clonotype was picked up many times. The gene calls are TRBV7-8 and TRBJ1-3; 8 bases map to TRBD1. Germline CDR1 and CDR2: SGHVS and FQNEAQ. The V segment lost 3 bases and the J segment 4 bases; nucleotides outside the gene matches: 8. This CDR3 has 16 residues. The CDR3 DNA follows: TGTGCCAGCAGCTTTACCGGGACAGGAAAAGGAAACACCATATATTTT. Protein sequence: CASSFTGTGKGNTIYF.

CDR3 sequence reads: CASSQQPSTDTQYF. CDR3 coding DNA: TGTGCCAGCAGCCAACAACCTAGCACAGATACGCAGTATTTT. This chain uses TRBV7-2 with TRBJ2-3; no firm D call. V was pared by 5 bases and J by 0 bases, with 9 bases between. The germline gives CDR1 SGHTA, CDR2 FQGNSA. The CDR3 runs 14 residues.

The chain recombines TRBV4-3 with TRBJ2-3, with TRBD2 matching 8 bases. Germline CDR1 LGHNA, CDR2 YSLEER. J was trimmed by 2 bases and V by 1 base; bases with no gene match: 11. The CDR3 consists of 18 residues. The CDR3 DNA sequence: TGCGCCAGCAGCCAAGCTACGGGAGGGCCTCCCCCCACAGATACGCAGTATTTT. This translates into CASSQATGGPPPTDTQYF.

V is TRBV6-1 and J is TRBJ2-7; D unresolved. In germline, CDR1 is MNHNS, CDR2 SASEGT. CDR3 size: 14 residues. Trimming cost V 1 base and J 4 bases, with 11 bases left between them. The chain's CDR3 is CASSEEGPFYEQYF. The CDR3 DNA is TGTGCCAGCAGTGAAGAAGGCCCGTTTTACGAGCAGTACTTC.

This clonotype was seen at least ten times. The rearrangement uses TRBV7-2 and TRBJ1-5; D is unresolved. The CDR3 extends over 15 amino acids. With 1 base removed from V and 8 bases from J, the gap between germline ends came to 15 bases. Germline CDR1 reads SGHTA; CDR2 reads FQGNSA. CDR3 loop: CASSLGIGRPEPQHF. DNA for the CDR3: TGTGCCAGCAGCTTAGGGATCGGCAGGCCGGAGCCCCAGCATTTT.

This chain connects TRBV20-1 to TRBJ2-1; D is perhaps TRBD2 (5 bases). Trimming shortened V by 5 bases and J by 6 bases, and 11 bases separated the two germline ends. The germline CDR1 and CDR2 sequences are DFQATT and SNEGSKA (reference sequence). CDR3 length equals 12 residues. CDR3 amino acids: CSALLDTNEQFF. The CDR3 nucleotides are TGCAGTGCTTTACTAGATACCAATGAGCAGTTCTTC.

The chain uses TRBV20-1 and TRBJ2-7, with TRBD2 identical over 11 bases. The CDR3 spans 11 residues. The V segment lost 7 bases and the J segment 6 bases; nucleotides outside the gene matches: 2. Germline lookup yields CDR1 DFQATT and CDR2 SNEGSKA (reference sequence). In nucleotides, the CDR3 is TGCAGTGTCGGGACTAGCGGCGAGCAGTACTTC. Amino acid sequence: CSVGTSGEQYF.

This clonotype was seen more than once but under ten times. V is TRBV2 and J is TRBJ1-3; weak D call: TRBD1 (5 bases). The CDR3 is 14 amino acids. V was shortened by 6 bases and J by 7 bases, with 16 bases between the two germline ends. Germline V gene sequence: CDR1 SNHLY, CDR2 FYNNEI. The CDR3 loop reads CASRGRDRWNTIYF. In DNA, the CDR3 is TGTGCCAGCAGAGGCAGGGACCGGTGGAACACCATATATTTT.

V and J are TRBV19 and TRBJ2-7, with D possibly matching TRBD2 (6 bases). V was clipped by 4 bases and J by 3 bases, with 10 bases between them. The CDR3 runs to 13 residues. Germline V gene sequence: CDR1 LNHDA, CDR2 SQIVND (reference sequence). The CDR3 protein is CASSSGMGYEQYF. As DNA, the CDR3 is TGTGCCAGTAGTAGCGGGATGGGCTACGAGCAGTACTTC.

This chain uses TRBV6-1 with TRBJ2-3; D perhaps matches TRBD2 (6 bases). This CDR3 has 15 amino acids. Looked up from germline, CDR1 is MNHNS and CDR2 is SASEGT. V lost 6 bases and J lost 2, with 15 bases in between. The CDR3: CASRGGIWDTDTQYF. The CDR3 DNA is TGTGCCAGCAGAGGCGGGATATGGGACACAGATACGCAGTATTTT.

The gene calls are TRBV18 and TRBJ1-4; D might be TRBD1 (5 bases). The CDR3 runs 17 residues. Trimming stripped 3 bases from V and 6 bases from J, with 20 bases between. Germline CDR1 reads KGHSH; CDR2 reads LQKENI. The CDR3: CASSPQMQGTPYEKLFF. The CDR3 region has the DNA TGTGCCAGCTCACCTCAAATGCAGGGAACCCCATATGAAAAACTGTTTTTT.